Detailed here is one TCR beta chain. What it binds is unknown. Researchers took RNA transcripts and amplified the TCR beta CDR3 regions from them. A first-round RT-PCR of the TCR CDR3 used the HTBI primer set. TCRdb analysed the multiplex PCR reads with MiXCR anew, one entry per CDR3 protein. There are fewer than 600,000 distinct CDR3 sequences in the sample; approximately 15% occur only once, and under 20% lies in the top ten. This specimen comes from a study of T cells in Graves' hyperthyroidism and ophthalmopathy. The diagnostic basis comprised clinical symptoms, serum thyroxine and TRAb, thyroid ultrasound and orbital computed tomography. PBMCs stemmed from around 9.3 ml fresh peripheral blood. Trimming at V came to 2 bases and at J to 6 bases, leaving 1 base not matched to a gene. The CDR3 sequence is 15 residues long. Germline V CDR1 and CDR2: MNHEY, SMNVEV (reference sequence). Overall study results and limits: Through a model of 13 V-J features, ophthalmopathy was separated from stable hyperthyroidism. Most thyroid clonotypes expanded above 0.001 appeared in blood too.

Sequenced: blood. This clonotype was sampled from a woman aged 18-35 years with Graves' hyperthyroidism. V gene TRBV27 combines with J gene TRBJ2-1, with 13 bases that match TRBD2. Here the CDR3 DNA reads TGTGCCAGCAGTTTAAGGACTAGCGGGAGCAATGAGCAGTTCTTC. This encodes CASSLRTSGSNEQFF.